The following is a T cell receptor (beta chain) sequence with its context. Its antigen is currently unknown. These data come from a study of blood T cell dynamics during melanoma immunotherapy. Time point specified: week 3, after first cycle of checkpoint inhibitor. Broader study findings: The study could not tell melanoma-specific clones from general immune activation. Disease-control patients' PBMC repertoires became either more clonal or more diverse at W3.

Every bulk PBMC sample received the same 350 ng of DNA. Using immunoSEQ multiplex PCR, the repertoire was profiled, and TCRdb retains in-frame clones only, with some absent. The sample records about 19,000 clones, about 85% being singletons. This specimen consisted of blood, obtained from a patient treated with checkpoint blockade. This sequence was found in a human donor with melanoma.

DNA for the CDR3: TGTGCCAGCAGCTTAGCGGGGGGTGGTAATTCACCCCTCCACTTT. Translating it yields CASSLAGGGNSPLHF. The chain couples TRBV7-3 to TRBJ1-6, with D maybe TRBD1 (5 bases). In germline, CDR1 is SGHTA, CDR2 FQGTGA. CDR3 length equals 15 residues. Trimming left V 2 bases short and J 6 bases short, with 11 bases between.